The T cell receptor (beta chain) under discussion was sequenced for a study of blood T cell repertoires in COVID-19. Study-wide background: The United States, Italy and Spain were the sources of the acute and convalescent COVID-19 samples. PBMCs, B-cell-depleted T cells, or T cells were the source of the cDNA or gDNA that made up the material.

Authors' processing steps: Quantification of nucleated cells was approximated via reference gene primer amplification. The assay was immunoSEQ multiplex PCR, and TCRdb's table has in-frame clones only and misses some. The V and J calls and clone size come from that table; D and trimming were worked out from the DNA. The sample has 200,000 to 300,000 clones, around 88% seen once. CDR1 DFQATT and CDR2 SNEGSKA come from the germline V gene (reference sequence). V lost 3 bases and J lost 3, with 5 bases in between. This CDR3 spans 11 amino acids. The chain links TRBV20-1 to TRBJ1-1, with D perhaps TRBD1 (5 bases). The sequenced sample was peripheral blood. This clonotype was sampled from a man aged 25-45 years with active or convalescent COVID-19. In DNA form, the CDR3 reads TGCAGTGCTAGCAGGGACACTGAAGCTTTCTTT. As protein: CSASRDTEAFF.